The present T cell receptor (beta chain) was sequenced within a study of cytomegalovirus exposure and HLA in healthy donors. The germline gives CDR1 WNHNN, CDR2 SYGVQD (reference sequence). The V gene lost 0 bases and the J gene lost 7 bases, with 13 bases spanning the gap. CDR3 length: 14 residues. The PCR made use of 60 Vbeta and 13 Jbeta primers. TCRdb's copy holds only in-frame clones and misses some; the assay was immunoSEQ multiplex PCR. The sample lists 150,000 to 200,000 clones, nearly 80% occurring once. Sequencing was done on a sample of PBMCs. The V gene is TRBV10-1, the J gene TRBJ2-7; TRBD2 is a possible D gene (5 bases). This TCR was recovered from a man aged 35-49 years in good health and CMV-seropositive. The CDR3 DNA follows: TGCGCCAGCAGTGAGTCAAGGCTGGGCGGGGAGCAGTACTTC. Translated: CASSESRLGGEQYF.